This paragraph covers one T cell receptor beta chain sequence. Antigen unknown. Trimming took off 3 bases at V and 1 base at J, with 12 bases between the two ends. Germline V gives CDR1 MNHNS, CDR2 SASEGT. The CDR3 is 15 amino acids. The PCR employed 60 Vbeta primers together with 13 Jbeta primers. TCRdb keeps only in-frame clones here, not all; method: immunoSEQ multiplex PCR. The sample lists 90,000 to 95,000 clones, around 80% occurring once. This entry comes from a study of cytomegalovirus exposure and HLA in healthy donors. Study results and limitations: A later analysis linked a missense variant in DCLRE1C to the trimming of TCR beta V and J genes.

This chain uses TRBV6-1 with TRBJ1-2, with a possible D match to TRBD1 (5 bases). The TCR comes from a man aged 25 to 45 in good health and CMV-seronegative. Source material: PBMCs. CDR3 in DNA: TGTGCCAGCAGTGATCTTCCCCAGGGTAACTATGGCTACACCTTC. Translation gives CASSDLPQGNYGYTF.